Below are 8 T cell receptor beta chains sequenced from a single sample in a study of OX40 agonist ivuxolimab in advanced cancers. Produced via immunoSEQ multiplex PCR; TCRdb's table is partial and in-frame only. This table has fewer than 65,000 clones, just under 90% appearing once. Sequencing was performed on CD4+ or CD8+ T cells sorted from blood, taken in a trial of the OX40 agonist ivuxolimab. These receptors came from an adult with an advanced solid tumor such as melanoma, head and neck, liver or kidney cancer.

The chain couples TRBV14 to TRBJ1-6, with 7 positions matching TRBD1. Germline loops: CDR1 SGHDN, CDR2 FVKESK. The CDR3 has 15 amino acids. Germline trimming cut 1 base from V and 9 bases from J; bases unmatched to any gene: 6. The CDR3 reads CASSQVLGGSSPLHF. CDR3 bases: TGTGCCAGCAGCCAAGTCTTAGGGGGCTCTTCACCCCTCCACTTT.

This CDR3 is CASLGGRNQPQHF. CDR3 bases: TGTGCCAGCCTGGGCGGACGAAATCAGCCCCAGCATTTT. The chain recombines TRBV2 with TRBJ1-5; no definite D call. V lost 8 bases, J lost 4 bases, and 12 bases lay in between. Germline values: CDR1 SNHLY, CDR2 FYNNEI. The CDR3 contains 13 residues.

J is TRBJ1-1 and V is TRBV18; D is ambiguous. The CDR3 has 13 amino acids. CDR1 is KGHSH and CDR2 is LQKENI in the germline V gene. The V and J ends lost 2 bases and 4 bases respectively, with 8 bases between them. CDR3 residues: CASSPKASTEAFF. In DNA, the CDR3 is TGTGCCAGCTCACCAAAGGCCAGCACTGAAGCTTTCTTT.

V usage is TRBV5-4 and J usage is TRBJ2-2; 7 nucleotides align to TRBD2. The CDR3 loop spans 16 amino acids. Germline V gene sequence: CDR1 SGHNT, CDR2 YYREEE (reference sequence). The junction had 6 bases not matched to a gene; V was cut back by 0 bases and J by 4 bases. In nucleotides, the CDR3 is TGTGCCAGCAGCTTGGCTGGGGGGAGGGGCACCGGGGAGCTGTTTTTT. It translates to CASSLAGGRGTGELFF.

The V and J genes are TRBV18 and TRBJ2-7, with a weak D call TRBD1 (6 bases). Trimming took off 5 bases at V and 5 bases at J, with 13 bases between the two ends. CDR1 and CDR2 from the germline V gene are KGHSH and LQKENI. CDR3 length: 13 amino acids. The CDR3 region is CASSSQGTDEQYF. CDR3 DNA sequence: TGTGCCAGCTCATCACAGGGAACTGACGAGCAGTACTTC.

This rearrangement joins TRBV29-1 to TRBJ2-2, with D uncertain. V was pared by 6 bases and J by 3 bases, with 14 bases between. The CDR3 has 14 residues. The germline V gene encodes CDR1 SQVTM and CDR2 ANQGSEA. The CDR3 coding sequence is TGCAGCGTCGGAGACTTAGCAGACACCGGGGAGCTGTTTTTT. Encoded protein: CSVGDLADTGELFF.

The chain joins TRBV19 to TRBJ1-4, with 7 bases fitting TRBD1. This CDR3 spans 12 amino acids. The germline V gene has CDR1 LNHDA and CDR2 SQIVND (reference sequence). The CDR3 DNA follows: TGTGCGGCGGGACAGAGAAATGAAAAACTGTTTTTT. Translation: CAAGQRNEKLFF.

The chain joins TRBV6-5 to TRBJ1-4; 7 positions match TRBD1. CDR3 length: 14 amino acids. V lost 6 bases and J lost 4; bases outside the gene matches: 5. Looked up from germline, CDR1 is MNHEY and CDR2 is SVGAGI. CDR3 amino acids: CASSIRQGNEKLFF. CDR3 in DNA: TGTGCCAGCAGCATACGACAGGGTAATGAAAAACTGTTTTTT.